What follows describes a single T cell receptor (beta chain). Germline lookup yields CDR1 SGHRS and CDR2 YFSETQ. The J segment lost 4 bases and the V segment lost 1 base, leaving 15 bases of the junction unmatched. The CDR3 length is 19 residues. The data were produced by immunoSEQ multiplex PCR, yet TCRdb's version contains in-frame clones alone and is incomplete. The sample consists of almost 550,000 clones, about 80% of them appearing once. This entry is derived from a study of shared T cell receptors in the human thymus. These data also formed part of another study, on human thymus T cells. From that report: Finnish infants who were healthy and having corrective surgery for congenital heart defects made up the donors. The study used thymus tissue resected during corrective heart surgery.

The source is a boy in the first two years of life with a congenital heart defect. Sequencing was carried out using thymocytes. The chain employs TRBV5-1 and TRBJ2-3, with TRBD2 matching 10 bases. The CDR3 DNA reads as TGCGCCAGCAGCTTGTCGGGTCTGACTAGCGGGCCAGGGTCAGATACGCAGTATTTT. Amino acid sequence: CASSLSGLTSGPGSDTQYF.